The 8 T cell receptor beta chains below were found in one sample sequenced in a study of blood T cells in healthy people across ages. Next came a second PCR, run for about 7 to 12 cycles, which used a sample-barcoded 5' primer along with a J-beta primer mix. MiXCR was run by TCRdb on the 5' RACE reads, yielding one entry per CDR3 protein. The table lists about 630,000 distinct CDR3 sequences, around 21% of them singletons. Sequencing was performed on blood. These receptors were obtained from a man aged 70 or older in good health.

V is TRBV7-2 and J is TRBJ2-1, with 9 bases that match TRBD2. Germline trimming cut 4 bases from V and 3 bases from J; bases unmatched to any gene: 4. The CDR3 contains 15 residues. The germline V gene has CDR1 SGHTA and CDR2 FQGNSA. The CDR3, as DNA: TGTGCCAGCAGCTATAGCGGGAGCGGCTACAATGAGCAGTTCTTC. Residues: CASSYSGSGYNEQFF. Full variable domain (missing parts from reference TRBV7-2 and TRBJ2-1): GAGVSQSPSNKVTEKGKDVELRCDPISGHTALYWYRQSLGQGLEFLIYFQGNSAPDKSGLPSDRFSAERTGGSVSTLTIQRTQQEDSAVYLCASSYSGSGYNEQFFGPGTRLTVL.

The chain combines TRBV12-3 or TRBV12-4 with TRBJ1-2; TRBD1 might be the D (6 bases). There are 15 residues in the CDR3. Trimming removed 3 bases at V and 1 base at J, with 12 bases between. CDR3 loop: CASSLEGVLNYGYTF. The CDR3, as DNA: TGTGCCAGCAGTTTGGAGGGGGTGCTTAACTATGGCTACACCTTC.

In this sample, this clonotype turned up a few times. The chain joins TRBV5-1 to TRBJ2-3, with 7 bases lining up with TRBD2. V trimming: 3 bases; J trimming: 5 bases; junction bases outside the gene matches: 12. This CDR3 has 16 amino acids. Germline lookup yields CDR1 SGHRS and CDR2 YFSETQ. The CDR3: CASSWGSGGREDTQYF. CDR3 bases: TGCGCCAGCAGCTGGGGCTCTGGCGGGAGAGAAGATACGCAGTATTTT.

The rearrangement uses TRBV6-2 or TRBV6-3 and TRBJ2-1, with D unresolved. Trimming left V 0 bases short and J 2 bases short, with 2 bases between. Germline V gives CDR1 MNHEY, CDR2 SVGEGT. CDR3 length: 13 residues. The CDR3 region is CASSYSTYNEQFF. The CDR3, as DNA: TGTGCCAGCAGTTACTCAACCTACAATGAGCAGTTCTTC.

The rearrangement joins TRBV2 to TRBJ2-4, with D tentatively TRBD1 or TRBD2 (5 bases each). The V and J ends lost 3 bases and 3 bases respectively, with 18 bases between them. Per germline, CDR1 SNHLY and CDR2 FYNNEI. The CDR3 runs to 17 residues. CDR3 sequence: CASSDLRAQGDKNIQYF. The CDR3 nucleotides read TGTGCCAGCAGTGACCTGAGGGCCCAGGGCGACAAAAACATTCAGTACTTC.

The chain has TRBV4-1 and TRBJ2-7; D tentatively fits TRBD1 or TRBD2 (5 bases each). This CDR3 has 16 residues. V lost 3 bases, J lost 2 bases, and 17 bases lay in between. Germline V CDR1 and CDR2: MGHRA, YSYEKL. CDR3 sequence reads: CASSHGTGTGTYEQYF. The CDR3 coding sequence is TGCGCCAGCAGCCACGGGACCGGGACGGGGACCTACGAGCAGTACTTC.

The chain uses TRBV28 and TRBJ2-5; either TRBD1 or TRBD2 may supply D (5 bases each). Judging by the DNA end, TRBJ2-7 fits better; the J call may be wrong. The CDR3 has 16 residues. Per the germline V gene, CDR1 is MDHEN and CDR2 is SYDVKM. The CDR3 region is CASSYPRDGRSYEQYF. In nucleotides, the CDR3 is TGTGCCAGCAGTTATCCTAGGGACGGACGCTCCTACGAGCAGTACTTC.

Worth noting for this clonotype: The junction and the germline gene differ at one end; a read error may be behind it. DNA of the CDR3: TGTGCCAGCAGCTTAGATAACTTTGGCTACACCTTC. Translated, it gives CASSLDNFGYTF. This chain connects TRBV7-2 to TRBJ1-2, with D uncertain. The germline V gene encodes CDR1 SGHTA and CDR2 FQGNSA. The CDR3 is 12 amino acids.